Reported below is one TCR beta chain. In the source study's methods: Nucleated cell counts were estimated from reference gene primer amplification. The data were produced by immunoSEQ multiplex PCR, yet TCRdb's version contains in-frame clones alone and is incomplete. V, J and clone size reflect that table, while D and trimming were determined from the DNA. The sample has 29,000 or so clones, 80% seen once; the top ten hold 46%. The data were obtained in a study of blood T cell repertoires in COVID-19. Overall study context: Italy, Spain and the United States were the sources of the convalescent and acute COVID-19 samples. T cells, B-cell-depleted T cells, or PBMCs supplied cDNA or gDNA.

Per the germline V gene, CDR1 is MGHRA and CDR2 is YSYEKL. The CDR3 runs 15 residues. After removal of 1 base from V and 8 bases from J, the junction contained 6 bases not matched to a gene. The chain recombines TRBV4-1 with TRBJ1-2, with 11 bases fitting TRBD1. This receptor was taken from a woman in her 70s with acute or convalescent COVID-19. Material for sequencing was peripheral blood. CDR3 protein: CASSQAGQGAKGYTF. The CDR3 nucleotides read TGCGCCAGCAGCCAAGCCGGACAGGGGGCAAAAGGCTACACCTTC.